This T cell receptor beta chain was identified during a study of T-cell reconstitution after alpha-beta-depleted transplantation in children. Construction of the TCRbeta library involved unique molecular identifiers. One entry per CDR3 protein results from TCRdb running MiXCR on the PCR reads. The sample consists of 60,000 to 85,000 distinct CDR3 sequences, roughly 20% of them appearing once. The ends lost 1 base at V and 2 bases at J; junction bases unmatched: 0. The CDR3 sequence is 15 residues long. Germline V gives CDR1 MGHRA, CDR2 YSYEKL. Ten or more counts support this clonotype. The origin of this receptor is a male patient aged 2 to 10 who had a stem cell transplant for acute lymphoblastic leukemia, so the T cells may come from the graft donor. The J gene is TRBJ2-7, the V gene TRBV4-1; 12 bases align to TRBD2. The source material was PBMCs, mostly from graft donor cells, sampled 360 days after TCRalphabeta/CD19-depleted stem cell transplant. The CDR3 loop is CASSQGTSGTYEQYF. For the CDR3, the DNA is TGCGCCAGCAGCCAAGGGACTAGCGGGACCTACGAGCAGTACTTC.